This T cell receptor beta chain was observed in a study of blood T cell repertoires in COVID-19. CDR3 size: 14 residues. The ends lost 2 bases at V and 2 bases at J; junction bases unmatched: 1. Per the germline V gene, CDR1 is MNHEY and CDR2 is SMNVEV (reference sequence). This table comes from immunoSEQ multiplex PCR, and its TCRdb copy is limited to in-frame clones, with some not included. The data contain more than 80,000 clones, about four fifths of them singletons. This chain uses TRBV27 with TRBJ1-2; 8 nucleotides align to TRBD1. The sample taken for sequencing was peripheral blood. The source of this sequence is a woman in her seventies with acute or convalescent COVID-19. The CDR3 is CASSLQGANYGYTF. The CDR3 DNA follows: TGTGCCAGCAGTTTACAGGGGGCCAACTATGGCTACACCTTC.